This passage covers 4 T cell receptor beta chains from one sample sequenced in a study of graft-versus-host responses after intestinal transplantation. These receptors are not linked to any known antigen. Some clones are missing from TCRdb's copy, which holds only in-frame ones; the method was immunoSEQ multiplex PCR. The sample shows 85,000 to 90,000 clones, approximately 87% of them seen only once. This specimen was unstimulated CD4+ T cells sorted from spleen or lymph node cells, taken before intestinal transplant. These receptors originate from a human donor who received an intestinal transplant.

This clone came up once. This chain joins TRBV5-1 and TRBJ1-3, with 7 positions matching TRBD1. J was trimmed by 4 bases and V by 0 bases; bases with no gene match: 4. CDR3 length equals 15 residues. Germline values: CDR1 SGHRS, CDR2 YFSETQ. The CDR3 spells CASSLDSGGGNTIYF. The CDR3 nucleotides are TGCGCCAGCAGCTTGGATTCAGGGGGAGGAAACACCATATATTTT.

The chain carries TRBV18 and TRBJ1-5; 9 bases agree with TRBD1. This CDR3 contains 15 residues. Germline CDR1 and CDR2: KGHSH and LQKENI. The V segment lost 5 bases and the J segment 6 bases; nucleotides outside the gene matches: 8. CDR3 DNA: TGTGCCAGCTCAGCCGGGACAGGGAATAGTCAGCCCCAGCATTTT. Its protein product is CASSAGTGNSQPQHF.

V and J are TRBV7-8 and TRBJ2-7; 8 bases map to TRBD2. CDR3 length: 15 residues. CDR1 and CDR2 (germline): SGHVS, FQNEAQ. J lost 6 bases, V lost 5 bases, and 12 bases had no gene match. The CDR3 sequence: CASSPGLAVGPEQYF. CDR3 sequence (DNA): TGTGCCAGCAGCCCCGGACTAGCCGTTGGTCCCGAGCAGTACTTC.

The chain uses TRBV9 and TRBJ2-4; 10 bases align to TRBD2. V was pared by 2 bases and J by 4 bases, with 6 bases of the junction left unmatched. This CDR3 spans 16 amino acids. The germline gives CDR1 SGDLS, CDR2 YYNGEE. This CDR3 is CASSVEVAGGKNIQYF. The CDR3 DNA is TGTGCCAGCAGCGTGGAGGTAGCGGGGGGAAAAAACATTCAGTACTTC.